Reported below is one T cell receptor (beta chain). TCRdb's table, derived via immunoSEQ multiplex PCR, lists solely in-frame clones and lacks some. The sample records about 440,000 clones, around nine tenths being singletons. The data derive from a study of blood T cell repertoires in COVID-19. The overall study: Sample material is recorded as cDNA or gDNA derived from T cells, B-cell-depleted T cells, or PBMCs.

This CDR3 spans 14 amino acids. Germline CDR1 MNHEY, CDR2 SMNVEV (reference sequence). With 2 bases removed from V and 7 bases from J, the gap between germline ends came to 9 bases. This sequence originates from a young woman with acute COVID-19. The rearrangement links TRBV27 to TRBJ1-6; a possible D gene is TRBD1 (6 bases). The sample was PBMCs or T cells enriched from blood (not recorded which). CDR3 coding DNA: TGTGCCAGCAGTTTAATACAGGGAAATTCACCCCTCCACTTT. This codes for CASSLIQGNSPLHF.